These 15 T cell receptor beta chains came from one sample sequenced in a study of PD-L1 blockade in urothelial cancer. Data came from immunoSEQ multiplex PCR; TCRdb stores just in-frame clones and leaves some out. Of about 110,000 clones listed, about 85% were seen once; the top ten hold around 2.4%. The material sequenced was PBMCs, taken around atezolizumab (anti-PD-L1) treatment. The receptors were sampled from a man aged 45-65 years with urothelial cancer.

Worth noting for this clone: The junction differs from germline at one of its ends, possibly a read error. The chain is built from TRBV27 and TRBJ1-2, with no clear D. The V gene's germline CDR1 is MNHEY and CDR2 SMNVEV (reference sequence). CDR3 length equals 14 residues. Here the CDR3 DNA reads TGTGCCAGCAGTTTATCTCGGGGAAACTATGGTTACACCTTC. Translation gives CASSLSRGNYGYTF.

Comments on this clone: Compared with germline, one end of the junction differs, possibly owing to a read error. V usage is TRBV13 and J usage is TRBJ1-2; 9 nucleotides align to TRBD1. The length of the CDR3 is 13 residues. Looked up from germline, CDR1 is PRHDT and CDR2 is FYEKMQ (reference sequence). Written as DNA, the CDR3 is TGTGCCAGCAGCTTAGGCAACAGGGGGCCTCCTCTCTTC. It codes for CASSLGNRGPPLF. Looking up the rest from reference TRBV13 and TRBJ1-2 gives the full variable domain: AAGVIQSPRHLIKEKRETATLKCYPIPRHDTVYWYQQGPGQDPQFLISFYEKMQSDKGSIPDRFSAQQFSDYHSELNMSSLELGDSALYFCASSLGNRGPPLFGSGTRLTVV.

The chain is built from TRBV18 and TRBJ2-1; possible D gene TRBD2, 5 bases. Germline V gene data show CDR1 as KGHSH and CDR2 as LQKENI. This CDR3 contains 15 residues. V was clipped by 2 bases and J by 5 bases, with 13 bases between them. The DNA for the CDR3 is TGTGCCAGCTCACCAAGGCTAGACGGGGACAATGAGCAGTTCTTC. Amino acids: CASSPRLDGDNEQFF.

The chain employs TRBV7-9 and TRBJ2-4; D unresolved. Trimming removed 1 base from V and 0 bases from J, with 10 bases in between. CDR1 is SEHNR, CDR2 FQNEAQ, per germline (reference sequence). The CDR3 extends over 16 amino acids. CDR3 protein: CASSLDGTLAKNIQYF. In DNA form, the CDR3 reads TGTGCCAGCAGCTTAGATGGCACATTAGCCAAAAACATTCAGTACTTC.

The chain employs TRBV5-6 and TRBJ2-2, with 8 bases lining up with TRBD1. CDR1 and CDR2 (germline): SGHDT, YYEEEE. The CDR3 totals 18 residues. V shed 2 bases and J 2 bases; nucleotides not matched to a gene: 11. CDR3 nucleotide sequence: TGTGCCAGCAGCTTTCTGTCGGCGGACAGGGCAAACACCGGGGAGCTGTTTTTT. It specifies CASSFLSADRANTGELFF.

Only a few counts were recorded for this clone. The chain uses TRBV2 and TRBJ2-5, with 7 nucleotides matching TRBD1. The CDR3 sequence is 16 residues long. Germline V gene data show CDR1 as SNHLY and CDR2 as FYNNEI. Trimming at V came to 6 bases and at J to 1 base, leaving 11 bases not matched to a gene. The CDR3 DNA sequence: TGTGCCAGCAGACGAAGCGCGACAGGGATCCAAGAGACCCAGTACTTC. Protein: CASRRSATGIQETQYF.

V usage is TRBV5-5 and J usage is TRBJ2-2; 14 bases align to TRBD2. Germline trimming cut 3 bases from V and 1 base from J; bases unmatched to any gene: 2. From germline, CDR1 is SGHKS and CDR2 YYEKEE (reference sequence). The CDR3 extends over 17 amino acids. CDR3 sequence: CASSSGTSGGNTGELFF. For the CDR3, the DNA is TGTGCCAGCAGCTCCGGGACTAGCGGGGGGAACACCGGGGAGCTGTTTTTT.

A few counts support this clone. The V gene is TRBV14, the J gene TRBJ1-6; weak D call: TRBD1 (5 bases). The CDR3 contains 15 residues. Germline CDR1 and CDR2: SGHDN and FVKESK. V was trimmed by 4 bases and J by 9 bases, leaving 16 bases between them. The CDR3 region has the DNA TGTGCCAGCAGCCCTACCCACGCAGGGCTTTCACCCCTCCACTTT. Protein product: CASSPTHAGLSPLHF.

This chain uses TRBV5-1 with TRBJ2-3, with 7 nucleotides matching TRBD2. V was pared by 0 bases and J by 1 base, with 11 bases of the junction left unmatched. CDR1 and CDR2 (germline): SGHRS, YFSETQ. CDR3 length equals 18 residues. The CDR3, as DNA: TGCGCCAGCAGCTTGGATGGACTAGGGTTTTCGGGCACAGATACGCAGTATTTT. It codes for CASSLDGLGFSGTDTQYF.

This clone was found once. The chain recombines TRBV19 with TRBJ2-3; 9 positions match TRBD1. This CDR3 has 16 residues. V shed 5 bases and J 5 bases; nucleotides not matched to a gene: 11. Per the germline V gene, CDR1 is LNHDA and CDR2 is SQIVND (reference sequence). CDR3 nucleotides: TGTGCCAGTAGTTCACAGGGGGCCGGACGGGGAGATACGCAGTATTTT. This sequence encodes CASSSQGAGRGDTQYF.

This clone was counted a single time. The rearrangement links TRBV4-1 to TRBJ2-3, with 9 bases that match TRBD2. The CDR3 totals 16 residues. J lost 0 bases, V lost 3 bases, and 4 bases had no gene match. Germline V gene data show CDR1 as MGHRA and CDR2 as YSYEKL. The CDR3 bases are TGCGCCAGCAGCCAGCCCACTAGCGGGAGCACAGATACGCAGTATTTT. Residues: CASSQPTSGSTDTQYF.

This clone was seen only a few times. V and J are TRBV2 and TRBJ2-7, with TRBD2 as a possible D gene (6 bases). Germline loops: CDR1 SNHLY, CDR2 FYNNEI. The V end lost 7 bases, the J end lost 12 bases, and 19 bases lay between the germline ends. The CDR3 spans 12 residues. DNA of the CDR3: TGTGCCAGCACCGGAGGGGTTTTCTCGTGGTACTTC. Its translation is CASTGGVFSWYF.

The chain uses TRBV9 and TRBJ1-2; D gene ambiguous. CDR1 is SGDLS, CDR2 YYNGEE, per germline. The germline V and J ends were trimmed by 0 bases and 4 bases, with 16 bases remaining between them. There are 16 residues in the CDR3. CDR3 coding DNA: TGTGCCAGCAGCGTAGACCAAATACCGAACTCCTATGGCTACACCTTC. Its protein is CASSVDQIPNSYGYTF.

This sequence joins TRBV19 and TRBJ1-5; tentatively, D is TRBD1 (6 bases). Deletions cut 3 bases from V and 2 bases from J, with 8 bases between. Germline V gene lookup returns CDR1 LNHDA and CDR2 SQIVND (reference sequence). The CDR3 is made up of 14 amino acids. The CDR3 loop is CASSMQGRNQPQHF. CDR3 in DNA: TGTGCCAGTAGTATGCAGGGGCGCAATCAGCCCCAGCATTTT.

Details on this clone: Additional DNA sequences in this sample encode the identical CDR3. The chain is built from TRBV11-2 and TRBJ2-7, with 9 positions matching TRBD2. The V gene's germline CDR1 is SGHAT and CDR2 FQNNGV. The CDR3 spans 16 residues. The J segment lost 0 bases and the V segment lost 1 base, leaving 4 bases of the junction unmatched. CDR3 DNA sequence: TGTGCCAGCAGCTTAGTTACTAGCGGGCCCTCCTACGAGCAGTACTTC. This translates into CASSLVTSGPSYEQYF.